The 2 T cell receptor beta chains presented below share a single source sample, sequenced in a study of shared clonotypes between healthy human individuals. TCRdb's copy holds only in-frame clones and misses some; the assay was immunoSEQ multiplex PCR. The data show about 2.2 million clones, with about 92% seen just once and approximately 1.7% held by the top ten. The naive CD8 subset, CD45RO-negative cells positively selected for CCR7, excluded terminally differentiated effector memory CD45RA+ cells. The sample taken for sequencing was naive CD8+ T cells from PBMCs. The receptor set was obtained from a man aged 18 to 30 in good health. Some clones in this sample may be carry-over from other donors' samples.

This clone has a single count. The chain combines TRBV27 with TRBJ2-3; the D is unclear. V lost 2 bases to trimming and J lost 4 bases, with 19 bases between them. This CDR3 region has 17 residues. The germline V gene has CDR1 MNHEY and CDR2 SMNVEV (reference sequence). The CDR3 spells CASSLTFPVKTSDTQYF. CDR3 nucleotide sequence: TGTGCCAGCAGTTTAACTTTTCCGGTCAAGACATCAGATACGCAGTATTTT.

In this sample, this clone turned up a few times. This chain connects TRBV9 to TRBJ1-5; D is uncertain. The V end was cut by 7 bases, the J end by 3 bases, with 11 bases between. CDR3 length: 13 amino acids. The V gene's germline CDR1 is SGDLS and CDR2 YYNGEE. The CDR3 spells CASSRGNNQPQHF. DNA for the CDR3: TGTGCCAGCTCCCGGGGTAACAATCAGCCCCAGCATTTT.